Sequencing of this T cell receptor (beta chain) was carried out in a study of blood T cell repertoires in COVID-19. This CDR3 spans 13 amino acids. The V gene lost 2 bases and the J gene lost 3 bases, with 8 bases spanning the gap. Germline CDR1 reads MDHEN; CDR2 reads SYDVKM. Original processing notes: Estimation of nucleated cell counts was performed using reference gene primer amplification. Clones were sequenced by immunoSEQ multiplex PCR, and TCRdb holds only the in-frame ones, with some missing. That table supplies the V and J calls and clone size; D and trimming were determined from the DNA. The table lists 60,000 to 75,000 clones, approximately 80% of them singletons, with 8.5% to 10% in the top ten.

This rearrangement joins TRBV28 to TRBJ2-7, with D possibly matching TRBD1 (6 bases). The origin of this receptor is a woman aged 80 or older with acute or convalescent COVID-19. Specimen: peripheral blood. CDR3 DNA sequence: TGTGCCAGCAGTTTAGGACAGCTCTACGAGCAGTACTTC. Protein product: CASSLGQLYEQYF.